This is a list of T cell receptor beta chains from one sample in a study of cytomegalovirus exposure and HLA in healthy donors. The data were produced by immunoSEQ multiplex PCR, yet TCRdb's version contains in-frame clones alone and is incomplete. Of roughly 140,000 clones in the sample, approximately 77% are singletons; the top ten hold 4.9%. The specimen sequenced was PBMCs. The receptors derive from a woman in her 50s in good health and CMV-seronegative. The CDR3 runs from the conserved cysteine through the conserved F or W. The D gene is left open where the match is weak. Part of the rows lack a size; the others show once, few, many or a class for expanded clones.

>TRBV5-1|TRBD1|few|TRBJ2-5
CASSLGTGVETQYF
TGCGCCAGCAGCTTGGGGACAGGGGTAGAGACCCAGTACTTC
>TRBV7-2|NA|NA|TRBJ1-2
CASSLGGGDYGYTF
TGTGCCAGCAGCTTAGGCGGGGGGGACTATGGCTACACCTTC
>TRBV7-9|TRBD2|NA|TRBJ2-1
CSSSPVGLAYNEQFF
TGTTCCAGCAGCCCTGTGGGACTAGCCTACAATGAGCAGTTCTTC
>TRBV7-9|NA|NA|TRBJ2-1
CASSLLVRNEQFF
TGTGCCAGCAGCTTACTAGTGCGCAATGAGCAGTTCTTC
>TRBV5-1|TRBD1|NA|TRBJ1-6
CASSHSADRGPLHF
TGCGCCAGCAGCCACTCGGCGGACAGGGGACCCCTCCACTTT
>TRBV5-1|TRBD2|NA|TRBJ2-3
CASSLETSGGAGTDTQYF
TGCGCCAGCAGCTTGGAGACTAGCGGGGGTGCTGGTACAGATACGCAGTATTTT
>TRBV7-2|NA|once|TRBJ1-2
CASSLDRAVGYTF
TGTGCCAGCAGCTTAGACAGGGCGGTTGGCTACACCTTC
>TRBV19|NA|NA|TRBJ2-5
CASSIGTALGQETQYF
TGTGCCAGTAGTATAGGGACAGCTCTTGGCCAAGAGACCCAGTACTTC
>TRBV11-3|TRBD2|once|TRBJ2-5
CASSRGRGEETQYF
TGTGCCAGCAGTCGCGGGCGGGGGGAAGAGACCCAGTACTTC
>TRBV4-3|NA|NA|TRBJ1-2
CASSQDRGSGYTF
TGCGCCAGCAGCCAAGATAGGGGCTCGGGCTACACCTTC
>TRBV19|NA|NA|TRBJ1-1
CASSDGQLLMNTEAFF
TGTGCCAGTAGTGATGGACAGTTACTCATGAACACTGAAGCTTTCTTT
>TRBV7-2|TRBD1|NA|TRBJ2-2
CASSFSGTGNTGELFF
TGTGCCAGCAGCTTTTCCGGGACAGGGAACACCGGGGAGCTGTTTTTT
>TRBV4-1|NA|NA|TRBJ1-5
CASSQDDSEPQHF
TGCGCCAGCAGCCAAGATGACAGCGAGCCCCAGCATTTT
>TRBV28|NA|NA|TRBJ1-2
CASNTGLANYGYTF
TGTGCCAGCAACACAGGGTTAGCTAACTATGGCTACACCTTC
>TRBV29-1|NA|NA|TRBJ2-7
CSVVRVGSYEQYF
TGCAGCGTTGTCAGGGTGGGTTCCTACGAGCAGTACTTC
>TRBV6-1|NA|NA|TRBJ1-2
CASRTTSNYGYTF
TGTGCCAGCCGAACTACTTCTAACTATGGCTACACCTTC
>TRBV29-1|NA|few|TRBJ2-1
CSVEIAGFFYSYNEQFF
TGCAGCGTTGAAATTGCGGGCTTTTTTTACTCCTACAATGAGCAGTTCTTC
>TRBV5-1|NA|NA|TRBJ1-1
CASSLYDRRTEAFF
TGCGCCAGCAGCTTGTACGACAGACGCACTGAAGCTTTCTTT
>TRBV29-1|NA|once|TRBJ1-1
CSVVGGLVTEAFF
TGCAGCGTTGTTGGAGGGTTAGTGACTGAAGCTTTCTTT
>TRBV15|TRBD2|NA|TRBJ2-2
CATYDSGGANTGELFF
TGTGCCACCTATGATAGCGGGGGGGCCAACACCGGGGAGCTGTTTTTT
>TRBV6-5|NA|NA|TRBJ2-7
CASSYGGNEQYF
TGTGCCAGCAGTTACGGAGGGAACGAGCAGTACTTC
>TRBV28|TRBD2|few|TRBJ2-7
CASSSDRGLAGEQYF
TGTGCCAGCAGTAGCGACAGAGGACTAGCGGGCGAGCAGTACTTC
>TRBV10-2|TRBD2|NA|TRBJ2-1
CASSESGGGSPEQFF
TGCGCCAGCAGTGAGTCGGGCGGGGGTAGTCCTGAGCAGTTCTTC
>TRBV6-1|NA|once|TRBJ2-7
CASSEQQGPYEQYF
TGTGCCAGCAGTGAACAACAGGGTCCCTACGAGCAGTACTTC
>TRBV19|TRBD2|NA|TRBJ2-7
CASSHKRGTYEQYF
TGTGCCAGTAGCCACAAGCGGGGGACCTACGAGCAGTACTTC
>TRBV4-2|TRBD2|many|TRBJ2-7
CASSHISGGAYEQYF
TGTGCCAGCAGCCACATTAGCGGGGGGGCATACGAGCAGTACTTC
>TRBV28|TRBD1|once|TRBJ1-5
CASNDRGKQPQHF
TGTGCCAGCAACGACAGGGGCAAGCAGCCCCAGCATTTT
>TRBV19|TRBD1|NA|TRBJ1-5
CASSLGQGFYQPQHF
TGTGCCAGTAGTTTGGGACAGGGATTCTATCAGCCCCAGCATTTT
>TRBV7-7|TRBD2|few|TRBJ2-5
CASSLGLAGVETQYF
TGTGCTAGCAGCTTAGGACTAGCGGGGGTCGAGACCCAGTACTTC
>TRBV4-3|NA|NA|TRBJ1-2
CASSQDWPGVNYGYTF
TGCGCCAGCAGCCAAGATTGGCCGGGGGTCAACTATGGCTACACCTTC
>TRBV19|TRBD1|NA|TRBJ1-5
CASTVDRALSNQPQHF
TGTGCCAGTACCGTCGACAGGGCTCTTAGCAATCAGCCCCAGCATTTT
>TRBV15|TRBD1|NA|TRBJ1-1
CATSRDREIAEAFF
TGTGCCACCAGCAGGGACAGGGAGATCGCTGAAGCTTTCTTT
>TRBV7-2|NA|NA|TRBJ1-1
CASSLAGVMRTEAFF
TGTGCCAGCAGCCTCGCCGGGGTGATGAGGACTGAAGCTTTCTTT
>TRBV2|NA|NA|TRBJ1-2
CASSATRVNYGYTF
TGTGCCAGCAGTGCGACCCGGGTCAACTATGGCTACACCTTC
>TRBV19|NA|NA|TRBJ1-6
CASSIHGGNSPLHF
TGTGCCAGTAGTATTCATGGGGGGAATTCACCCCTCCACTTT
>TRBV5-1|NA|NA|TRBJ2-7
CASSSGEYYEQYF
TGCGCCAGCAGCTCGGGGGAGTACTACGAGCAGTACTTC
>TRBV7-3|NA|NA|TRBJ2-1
CASSLKRGAPNEQFF
TGTGCCAGCAGCTTAAAACGGGGGGCCCCCAATGAGCAGTTCTTC
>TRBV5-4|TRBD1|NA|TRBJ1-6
CASSGDRGRRSPLHF
TGTGCCAGCAGCGGGGACAGGGGGCGGCGGTCACCCCTCCACTTT
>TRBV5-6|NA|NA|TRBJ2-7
CASSLGPGDLYEQYF
TGTGCCAGCAGCTTGGGCCCAGGGGATCTCTACGAGCAGTACTTC
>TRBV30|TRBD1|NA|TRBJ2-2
CAWREDREFCFTGELFF
TGTGCCTGGAGGGAGGACAGGGAGTTTTGTTTCACCGGGGAGCTGTTTTTT